This T cell receptor (beta chain) is from a study of blood T cell repertoires in COVID-19. Germline V lookup: CDR1 SGHAT, CDR2 FQNNGV. V lost 3 bases and J lost 4, with 6 bases in between. This CDR3 is built from 13 residues. The protocol was immunoSEQ multiplex PCR, while the TCRdb copy is restricted to in-frame clones and leaves out a portion. The sample includes approximately 220,000 clones, approximately 81% seen only once; the top ten take around 9.3%. The J gene is TRBJ2-2, the V gene TRBV11-2; no reliable D call. The receptor was isolated from a woman aged 80 or over with acute or convalescent COVID-19. The specimen sequenced was peripheral blood. The CDR3 spells CASSFFGTGELFF. The CDR3 nucleotides are TGTGCCAGCAGCTTTTTCGGCACCGGGGAGCTGTTTTTT.